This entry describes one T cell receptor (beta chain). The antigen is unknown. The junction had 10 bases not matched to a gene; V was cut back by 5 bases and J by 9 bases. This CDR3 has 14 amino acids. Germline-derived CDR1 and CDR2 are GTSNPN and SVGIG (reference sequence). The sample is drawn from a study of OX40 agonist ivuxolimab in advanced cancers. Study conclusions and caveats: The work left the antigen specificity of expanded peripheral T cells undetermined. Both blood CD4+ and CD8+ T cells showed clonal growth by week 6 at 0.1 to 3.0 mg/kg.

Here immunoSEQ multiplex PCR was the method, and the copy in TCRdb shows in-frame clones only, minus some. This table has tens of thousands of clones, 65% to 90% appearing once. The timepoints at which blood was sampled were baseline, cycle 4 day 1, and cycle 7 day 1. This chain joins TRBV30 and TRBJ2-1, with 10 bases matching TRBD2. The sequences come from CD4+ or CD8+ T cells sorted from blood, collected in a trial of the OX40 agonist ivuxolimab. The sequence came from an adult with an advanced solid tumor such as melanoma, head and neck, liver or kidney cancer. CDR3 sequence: CAWAGTSGIGEQFF. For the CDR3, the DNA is TGTGCCTGGGCCGGCACTAGCGGGATCGGTGAGCAGTTCTTC.